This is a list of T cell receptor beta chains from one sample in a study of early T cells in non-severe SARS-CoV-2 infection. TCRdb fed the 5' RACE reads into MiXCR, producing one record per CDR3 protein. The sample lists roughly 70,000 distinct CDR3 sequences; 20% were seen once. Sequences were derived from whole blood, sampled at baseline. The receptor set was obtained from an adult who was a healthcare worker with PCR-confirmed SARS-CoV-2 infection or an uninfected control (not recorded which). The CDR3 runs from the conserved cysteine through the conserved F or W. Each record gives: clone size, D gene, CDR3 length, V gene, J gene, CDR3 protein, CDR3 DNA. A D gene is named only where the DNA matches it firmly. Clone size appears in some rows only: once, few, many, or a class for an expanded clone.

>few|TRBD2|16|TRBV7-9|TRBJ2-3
CASTFYSAGGTDTQYF
TGTGCCAGCACCTTCTATTCAGCGGGGGGCACAGATACGCAGTATTTT
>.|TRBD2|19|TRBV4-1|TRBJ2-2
CASSQRSQLAGIGAGELFF
TGCGCCAGCAGCCAACGTTCCCAGCTAGCGGGGATCGGCGCCGGGGAGCTGTTTTTT
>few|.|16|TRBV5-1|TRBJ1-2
CASSLSGSPGDYGYTF
TGCGCCAGCAGCCTCTCCGGGAGCCCCGGGGACTATGGCTACACCTTC
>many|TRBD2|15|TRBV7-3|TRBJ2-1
CASSIASGVYNEQFF
TGTGCCAGCAGCATAGCTAGCGGCGTTTACAATGAGCAGTTCTTC
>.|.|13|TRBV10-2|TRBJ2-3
CASGATSTDTQYF
TGCGCCAGCGGGGCGACTAGCACAGATACGCAGTATTTT
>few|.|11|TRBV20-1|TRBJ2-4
CSAVRGSIQYF
TGCAGTGCCGTTCGAGGAAGCATTCAGTACTTC
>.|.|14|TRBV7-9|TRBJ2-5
CASSLWTAEETQYF
TGTGCCAGCAGCTTATGGACAGCGGAAGAGACCCAGTACTTC
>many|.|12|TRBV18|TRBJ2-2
CASSPSAGELFF
TGTGCCAGCTCACCATCGGCCGGGGAGCTGTTTTTT
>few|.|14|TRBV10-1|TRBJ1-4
CASSESGANEKLFF
TGCGCCAGCAGTGAATCAGGGGCTAATGAAAAACTGTTTTTT
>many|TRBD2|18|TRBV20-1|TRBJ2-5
CSARDPSGLAETMETQYF
TGCAGTGCTAGAGATCCCTCAGGACTAGCGGAAACTATGGAGACCCAGTACTTC
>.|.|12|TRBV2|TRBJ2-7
CASSVRAYEQYF
TGTGCCAGCAGTGTCAGGGCCTACGAGCAGTACTTC
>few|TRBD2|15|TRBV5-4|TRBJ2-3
CASSLSSGATDTQYF
TGTGCCAGCAGCTTGTCCAGCGGGGCCACAGATACGCAGTATTTT
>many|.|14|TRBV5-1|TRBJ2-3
CASSLDALTDTQYF
TGCGCCAGCAGCTTGGACGCCCTGACGGATACGCAGTATTTT
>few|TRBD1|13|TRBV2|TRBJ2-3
CASSRTGRDTQYF
TGTGCCAGCAGTAGGACAGGGAGAGATACGCAGTATTTT
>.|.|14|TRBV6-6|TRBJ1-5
CASHTGFTNQPQHF
TGTGCCAGTCATACGGGGTTTACAAATCAGCCCCAGCATTTT
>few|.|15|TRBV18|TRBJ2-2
CASSPGPARPGELFF
TGTGCCAGCTCACCAGGACCGGCCAGACCCGGGGAGCTGTTTTTT
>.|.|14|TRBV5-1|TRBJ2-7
CASSLAARDGEQYF
TGCGCCAGCAGCTTGGCTGCCAGGGACGGCGAGCAGTACTTC
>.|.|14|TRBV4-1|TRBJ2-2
CASRVIRLTGELFF
TGCGCCAGCAGGGTCATCAGGCTCACCGGGGAGCTGTTTTTT
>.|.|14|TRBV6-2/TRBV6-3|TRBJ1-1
CASRKYAANTEAFF
TGTGCCAGCAGAAAATATGCGGCGAACACTGAAGCTTTCTTT
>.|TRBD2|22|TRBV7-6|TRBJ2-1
CASSLEYSRGLAGKSSYNEQFF
TGTGCCAGCAGCTTAGAGTACAGTCGGGGACTAGCGGGAAAAAGCTCCTACAATGAGCAGTTCTTC
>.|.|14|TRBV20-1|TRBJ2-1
CSVSRGETYNEQFF
TGCAGTGTCTCACGTGGGGAAACCTATAATGAGCAGTTCTTC
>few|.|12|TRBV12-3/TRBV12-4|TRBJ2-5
CASSLRGRTQYF
TGTGCCAGCAGTTTAAGGGGTAGGACCCAGTACTTC
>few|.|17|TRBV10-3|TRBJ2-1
CAISVNSRDGAWSEQFF
TGTGCCATCAGTGTAAATAGCCGGGACGGTGCTTGGAGTGAGCAGTTCTTC
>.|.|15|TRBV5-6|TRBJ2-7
CASSLGQAYSYEQYF
TGTGCCAGCAGCTTGGGACAGGCCTACTCCTACGAGCAGTACTTC
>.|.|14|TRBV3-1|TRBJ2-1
CASSQAGAHNEQFF
TGTGCCAGCAGCCAAGCCGGGGCCCACAATGAGCAGTTCTTC
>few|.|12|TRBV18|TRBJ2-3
CASSSTGKTQYF
TGTGCCAGCTCATCCACAGGGAAAACGCAGTATTTT
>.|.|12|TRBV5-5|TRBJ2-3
CASSPPRSTQYF
TGTGCCAGCAGCCCCCCGCGGAGTACGCAGTATTTT
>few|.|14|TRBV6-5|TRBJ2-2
CASSRDTYTGELFF
TGTGCCAGCAGTAGGGACACCTACACCGGGGAGCTGTTTTTT
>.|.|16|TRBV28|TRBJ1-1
CASSSDPGFVYTEAFF
TGTGCCAGCAGTTCCGATCCCGGATTTGTCTACACTGAAGCTTTCTTT
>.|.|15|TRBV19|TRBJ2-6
CASTPLGSGANVLTF
TGTGCCAGTACCCCCTTGGGCTCTGGGGCCAACGTCCTGACTTTC
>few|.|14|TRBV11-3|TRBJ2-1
CASSSRDHYNEQFF
TGTGCCAGCAGCTCCCGGGACCATTACAATGAGCAGTTCTTC
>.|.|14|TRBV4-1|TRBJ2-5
CASSQGTSKETQYF
TGCGCCAGCAGCCAAGGGACAAGTAAAGAGACCCAGTACTTC
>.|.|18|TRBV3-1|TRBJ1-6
CASSQDRLRSSYNSPLHF
TGTGCCAGCAGTCAAGACAGATTAAGGAGCTCCTATAATTCACCCCTCCACTTT
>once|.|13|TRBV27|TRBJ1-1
CASSLILNTEAFF
TGTGCCAGCAGTTTAATTTTGAACACTGAAGCTTTCTTT
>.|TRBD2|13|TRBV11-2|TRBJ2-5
CASSFGEGETQYF
TGTGCCAGCAGCTTTGGGGAGGGGGAGACCCAGTACTTC
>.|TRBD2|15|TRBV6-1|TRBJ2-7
CASSELGLAASEQYF
TGTGCCAGCAGTGAACTAGGACTAGCGGCGTCTGAGCAGTACTTC
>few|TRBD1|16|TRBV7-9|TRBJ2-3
CASSLAGRGISDTQYF
TGTGCCAGCAGCTTAGCAGGCAGGGGGATATCAGATACGCAGTATTTT
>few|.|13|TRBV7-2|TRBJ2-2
CASSPTRPGELFF
TGTGCCAGCAGCCCGACTAGGCCCGGGGAGCTGTTTTTT
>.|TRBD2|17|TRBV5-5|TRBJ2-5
CASSSGTSGGYQETQYF
TGTGCCAGCAGCTCCGGGACTAGCGGGGGTTATCAGGAGACCCAGTACTTC
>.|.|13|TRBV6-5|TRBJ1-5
CASGGRGNQPQHF
TGTGCCAGCGGGGGCAGGGGCAATCAGCCCCAGCATTTT
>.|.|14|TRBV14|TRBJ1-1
CASSRLPGETEAFF
TGTGCCAGCAGCCGACTTCCAGGGGAGACTGAAGCTTTCTTT
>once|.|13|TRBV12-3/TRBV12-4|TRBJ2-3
CASSGANGNTQYF
TGTGCCAGCAGTGGGGCCAACGGGAATACGCAGTATTTT
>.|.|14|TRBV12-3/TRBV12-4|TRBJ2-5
CASSWGLGQETQYF
TGTGCCAGCAGTTGGGGGCTGGGTCAAGAGACCCAGTACTTC
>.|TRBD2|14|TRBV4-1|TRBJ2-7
CASSQLAGVYEQYF
TGCGCCAGCAGCCAACTAGCGGGGGTCTACGAGCAGTACTTC